This TCR beta chain was recorded in a study of human T cells and chemical hapten exposure. Study overall: Patients, chiefly female, had alopecia areata, totalis or universalis.

In this sample, this clonotype turned up a few times. Its matching antigen is unknown. The library labeled individual cDNA molecules by adding unique molecular identifiers to them. TCRdb reprocessed the RACE reads with MiXCR, giving one entry per CDR3 protein. The data show approximately 52,000 distinct CDR3 sequences, 11% seen once. Time point denoted: patch test 1, 2 weeks after DPC sensitization. The treatment denotes: therapeutic diphenylcyclopropenone sensitization with weekly scalp DPC. Unfractionated whole blood served as the source for total RNA extraction. Blood collection happened ahead of applying each patch test. Study results and caveats: TCRs at a frequency above 1 in 1000 stayed unchanged with DPC sensitization.

The specimen was whole blood, collected in connection with sensitization to the hapten diphenylcyclopropenone (DPC). The receptor was isolated from a woman between 35 and 50 years old with alopecia areata. Some clones in this sample may be carry-over from other donors' samples.

CDR3 loop: CASSSPGGLGEKLFF. DNA for the CDR3: TGTGCCAGCAGTTCCCCGGGGGGATTAGGTGAAAAACTGTTTTTT. V gene TRBV12-3 or TRBV12-4 combines with J gene TRBJ1-4; possibly TRBD1 for D (5 bases). The CDR3 runs to 15 residues. The germline V and J ends were trimmed by 4 bases and 7 bases, with 16 bases remaining between them.